Presented here are 3 T cell receptor beta chains from one specimen sequenced in a study of blood T cell repertoires in COVID-19. The protocol was immunoSEQ multiplex PCR, while the TCRdb copy is restricted to in-frame clones and leaves out a portion. The sample consists of approximately 210,000 clones, almost 85% of them appearing once. Sequencing input: peripheral blood. Every receptor here comes from a woman between 50 and 59 years old with active or convalescent COVID-19.

The chain recombines TRBV9 with TRBJ2-1, with 10 bases that match TRBD2. After removal of 2 bases from V and 8 bases from J, the junction contained 7 bases not matched to a gene. This CDR3 has 15 residues. CDR1 and CDR2 from the germline V gene are SGDLS and YYNGEE. The CDR3 is CASSVASSGSYEQFF. The CDR3, as DNA: TGTGCCAGCAGCGTTGCCTCTAGCGGGAGCTATGAGCAGTTCTTC.

The rearrangement uses TRBV28 and TRBJ2-2; 10 bases are shared with TRBD1. Germline V gene data show CDR1 as MDHEN and CDR2 as SYDVKM. The trim removed 6 bases at V and 5 bases at J, leaving 3 bases unmatched. The CDR3 loop spans 14 amino acids. For the CDR3, the DNA is TGTGCCAGCAGGGGACAGGGGTGGACCGGGGAGCTGTTTTTT. It encodes CASRGQGWTGELFF.

V usage is TRBV5-1 and J usage is TRBJ1-1; D is perhaps TRBD1 (6 bases). The CDR3 is made up of 15 amino acids. V was pared by 4 bases and J by 4 bases, with 17 bases between. From germline, CDR1 is SGHRS and CDR2 YFSETQ. CDR3 sequence reads: CASSQAPGQPTEAFF. CDR3 DNA: TGCGCCAGCAGCCAAGCCCCCGGACAGCCCACTGAAGCTTTCTTT.